The rows below give T cell receptor beta chains drawn from one sample of a study of blood T cell repertoires in COVID-19. Some clones are missing from TCRdb's copy, which holds only in-frame ones; the method was immunoSEQ multiplex PCR. The table records 170,000 or so clones, roughly 87% of them present only once. The sequencing sample was made of PBMCs or T cells enriched from blood (not recorded which). The receptor set was obtained from a woman in her 50s who had recovered from COVID-19. The CDR3 runs from the conserved cysteine through the conserved F or W. The D gene is left open where the match is weak. Where a row states a size, it is once, few, many or the class of an expanded clone; other rows omit it.

clone_size j_call v_call d_call cdr3_nt cdr3_aa
. TRBJ1-5 TRBV15 . TGTGCCACCAGCCCAAGGATCGGGCAGCCCCAGCATTTT CATSPRIGQPQHF
. TRBJ2-2 TRBV5-6 . TGTGCCAGCAGACTGCTACAGGCCACCGGGGAGCTGTTTTTT CASRLLQATGELFF
. TRBJ2-3 TRBV24-1 . TGTGCCACCAGTGATTCCGACGGGAAAGCTAGCACAGATACGCAGTATTTT CATSDSDGKASTDTQYF
. TRBJ2-1 TRBV5-4 . TGTGCCAGCAGCCCGGGGGACTGGAGCTCCTACAATGAGCAGTTCTTC CASSPGDWSSYNEQFF
. TRBJ2-7 TRBV18 . TGTGCCAGCTCACCAGTAGCCCTCTCCTACGAGCAGTACTTC CASSPVALSYEQYF
few TRBJ2-7 TRBV13 TRBD2 TGTGCCAGCAGCTTAGGTGGCGGGAGTTCCCACGAGCAGTACTTC CASSLGGGSSHEQYF
. TRBJ1-2 TRBV18 . TGTGCCAGCTCACCAGTTGGGGCAGGTAGCATAAGGAACTATGGCTACACCTTC CASSPVGAGSIRNYGYTF
. TRBJ2-7 TRBV2 TRBD1 TGTGCCAGCAGGGATCCGGGACAGGGTACCTACGAGCAGTACTTC CASRDPGQGTYEQYF
. TRBJ2-1 TRBV10-2 TRBD2 TGCGCCAGCAACGGCGGGAGCTCCTACAATGAGCAGTTCTTC CASNGGSSYNEQFF
once TRBJ2-2 TRBV30 TRBD2 TGTGCCTGGAAGCCGGGACTAGCGGGAGTGTCCGGGGAGCTGTTTTTT CAWKPGLAGVSGELFF
. TRBJ2-3 TRBV11-2 . TGTGCCAGCAGCTTGAGACTAACCACAGATACGCAGTATTTT CASSLRLTTDTQYF
. TRBJ1-5 TRBV28 TRBD1 TGTGCCAGCATCCAGGGGACAGGGAATCAGCCCCAGCATTTT CASIQGTGNQPQHF
. TRBJ2-2 TRBV5-1 . TGCGCCAGCAGCTTCACTCAGGCAACCGGGGAGCTGTTTTTT CASSFTQATGELFF
. TRBJ2-1 TRBV11-2 TRBD2 TGTGCCAGTGGATTGACTAGCCCGGGTGAGCAGTTCTTC CASGLTSPGEQFF
once TRBJ2-3 TRBV27 . TGTGCCAGCAGTTCGAGTATGGATACGCAGTATTTT CASSSSMDTQYF
few TRBJ2-7 TRBV18 . TGTGCCAGCTCACCAGCCAACAGGGACTCCTACGAGCAGTACTTC CASSPANRDSYEQYF
. TRBJ2-2 TRBV2 TRBD2 TGTGCCAGCAGAACCGGGACTAGCGTCGCCGGGGAGCTGTTTTTT CASRTGTSVAGELFF
. TRBJ2-1 TRBV7-2 TRBD2 TGTGCCAGCAGCTTAGGCGCCGGGAGGGGTTACAATGAGCAGTTCTTC CASSLGAGRGYNEQFF
. TRBJ2-1 TRBV19 TRBD2 TGTGCCAGTAGTTCCGGAGGGCGTCGGGAGGGCCAGGTTTACAATGAGCAGTTCTTC CASSSGGRREGQVYNEQFF
. TRBJ2-7 TRBV30 . TGTGCCTCCCGGGATTGGCGGAGTACCCGGGAGCAGTACTTC CASRDWRSTREQYF
. TRBJ1-1 TRBV24-1 . TGTGCCACCGCTACAGGGACTGAAGCTTTCTTT CATATGTEAFF
. TRBJ1-1 TRBV7-8 . TGTGCCAGCAGCTTAGGGCAGGGGATTACCGAAGCTTTCTTT CASSLGQGITEAFF
. TRBJ2-7 TRBV4-2 . TGTGCCAGCAGCCGGGCAGCGGCCCCCCTGAGCGAGCAGTACTTC CASSRAAAPLSEQYF
. TRBJ1-5 TRBV28 . TGTGCCAGCCAAACTTCAGGGCTAAATCAGCCCCAGCATTTT CASQTSGLNQPQHF
. TRBJ2-3 TRBV18 TRBD1 TGTGCCAGCTCACGGGACAGATCTCGCACAGATACGCAGTATTTT CASSRDRSRTDTQYF
. TRBJ2-3 TRBV18 TRBD1 TGTGCCAGCGGCGACAGGGATGTCACAGATACGCAGTATTTT CASGDRDVTDTQYF
. TRBJ1-3 TRBV28 . TGTGCCAGCAGGATAGACAGGTCCTCTGGAAACACCATATATTTT CASRIDRSSGNTIYF
medium-sized TRBJ2-7 TRBV10-3 TRBD2 TGTGCCATCATGGTACAGGGGGGGACTAGCGGGAGATTATTCGGCTACGAGCAGTACTTC CAIMVQGGTSGRLFGYEQYF
few TRBJ1-4 TRBV4-1 TRBD1 TGCGCCAGCAGCCCCCCGGCGGCAGGGGGCAATGAAAAACTGTTTTTT CASSPPAAGGNEKLFF
. TRBJ2-3 TRBV28 . TGTGCCAGCAGACCCCAAGGAACAGGGACGCAGTATTTT CASRPQGTGTQYF
. TRBJ2-7 TRBV7-8 TRBD2 TGTGTCAGCCGCGGGACTAGCGCCGAGCAGTACTTC CVSRGTSAEQYF
. TRBJ1-5 TRBV5-4 . TGTGCCAGCAGCTTGGGTACAGGCAATCAGCCCCAGCATTTT CASSLGTGNQPQHF
. TRBJ2-1 TRBV5-8 TRBD1 TGTGCCAGCATCCGGGACAGGGGCGTCTCCAATGAGCAGTTCTTC CASIRDRGVSNEQFF
. TRBJ1-1 TRBV29-1 . TGCAGCGTTGATACGGTACCTGAAGCTTTCTTT CSVDTVPEAFF
. TRBJ1-5 TRBV2 TRBD1 TGTGCCAGCATGAAGGGACAGGGAGGAAGGGGCCAGCCCCAGCATTTT CASMKGQGGRGQPQHF
. TRBJ1-2 TRBV10-3 TRBD1 TGTGCCATCAGTGTGACAGGGACTTCTGGCTACACCTTC CAISVTGTSGYTF
. TRBJ2-5 TRBV19 TRBD2 TGTGCCAGCCAAGCGGGGCTAGCGGGAGGAAGGGAGACCCAGTACTTC CASQAGLAGGRETQYF
. TRBJ1-1 TRBV7-2 TRBD1 TGTGCCAGCAGGGCTTCCGGGACAGGGGGCCTCGAAGCTTTCTTT CASRASGTGGLEAFF
. TRBJ2-7 TRBV2 TRBD2 TGTGCCAGCAGTGAACTGGGGGGGAGGTACGAGCAGTACTTC CASSELGGRYEQYF